The rows below give T cell receptor beta chains drawn from one sample of a study of blood T cells in healthy people across ages. One entry per CDR3 protein, called by TCRdb with MiXCR from the 5' RACE reads. The sample lists some 560,000 distinct CDR3 sequences; about 27% were seen once. Another study also made use of these data, one on T cells of mothers and their children.

Sequenced sample: blood. The receptors originated from a boy under 10 years old in good health. The CDR3 runs from the conserved cysteine through the conserved F or W. The order of the fields is J gene, clone size, V gene, D gene, CDR3 DNA, CDR3 protein. D genes are given only for firm matches. Only part of the rows carry a size: once, few, many, or a class if the clone is expanded.

j_call: TRBJ2-3
clone_size: -
v_call: TRBV12-3/TRBV12-4
d_call: TRBD2
cdr3_nt: TGTGCCAGCAGACGTGTATCGGGGGGGCCCACAGATACGCAGTATTTT
cdr3_aa: CASRRVSGGPTDTQYF

j_call: TRBJ2-1
clone_size: few
v_call: TRBV20-1
d_call: TRBD2
cdr3_nt: TGCAGTGCTCCCGGGACTAGGGACTCCTACAATGAGCAGTTCTTC
cdr3_aa: CSAPGTRDSYNEQFF

j_call: TRBJ2-1
clone_size: -
v_call: TRBV20-1
d_call: TRBD2
cdr3_nt: TGCAGTGCTCGACTGGCGGGAGATTACCATGAGCAGTTCTTC
cdr3_aa: CSARLAGDYHEQFF

j_call: TRBJ2-6
clone_size: few
v_call: TRBV19
d_call: TRBD2
cdr3_nt: TGTGCCAGTTCTCGGGGGGGCAACGTCCTGACTTTC
cdr3_aa: CASSRGGNVLTF

j_call: TRBJ2-5
clone_size: many
v_call: TRBV5-1
d_call: -
cdr3_nt: TGTGCCAGCAGCTTCGGCGGGCAAGAGACCCAGTACTTC
cdr3_aa: CASSFGGQETQYF

j_call: TRBJ1-2
clone_size: once
v_call: TRBV4-1
d_call: -
cdr3_nt: TGCGCCAGCAGCCAAGACCCTGCCGCAGTAGGCTATGGCTACACCTTC
cdr3_aa: CASSQDPAAVGYGYTF

j_call: TRBJ1-5
clone_size: few
v_call: TRBV5-1
d_call: -
cdr3_nt: TGCGCCAGCAGCTTGGAACCCCGTAGCAGGCCCAATCAGCCCCAGCATTTT
cdr3_aa: CASSLEPRSRPNQPQHF

j_call: TRBJ2-2
clone_size: few
v_call: TRBV18
d_call: -
cdr3_nt: TGTGCCAGCTCACTAGGTACAGGGTCGGACACCGGGGAGCTGTTTTTT
cdr3_aa: CASSLGTGSDTGELFF

j_call: TRBJ1-4
clone_size: -
v_call: TRBV11-1
d_call: -
cdr3_nt: TGTGCCAGCAGCTTAAGGATGGGACAAGGAAATGAAAAACTGTTTTTT
cdr3_aa: CASSLRMGQGNEKLFF

j_call: TRBJ1-2
clone_size: few
v_call: TRBV9
d_call: -
cdr3_nt: TGTGCCAGCAGCGATCGGACAGATAACTATGGCTACACCTTC
cdr3_aa: CASSDRTDNYGYTF

j_call: TRBJ1-3
clone_size: -
v_call: TRBV12-3/TRBV12-4
d_call: -
cdr3_nt: TGTGCCAGCGAGTGGCATAAAAACTCTGGAAACACCATATATTTT
cdr3_aa: CASEWHKNSGNTIYF

j_call: TRBJ2-4
clone_size: -
v_call: TRBV20-1
d_call: TRBD2
cdr3_nt: TGCAGTGCTAGTGCGCGGGGGAAAAGGGTTTCCAAAAACATTCAGTACTTC
cdr3_aa: CSASARGKRVSKNIQYF

j_call: TRBJ1-1
clone_size: -
v_call: TRBV5-5
d_call: -
cdr3_nt: TGTGCCAGCAGCTTGGTTATGAGTGAAGCTTTCTTT
cdr3_aa: CASSLVMSEAFF

j_call: TRBJ2-7
clone_size: -
v_call: TRBV7-8
d_call: -
cdr3_nt: TGTGCCAGCAGCCGGCATCAAGGTCCCTCATACGAGCAGTACTTC
cdr3_aa: CASSRHQGPSYEQYF

j_call: TRBJ1-1
clone_size: once
v_call: TRBV3-1
d_call: TRBD1
cdr3_nt: TGTGCCAGCAGCCAGAGAGGAGGGACAGGGGGGACTGAAGCTTTCTTT
cdr3_aa: CASSQRGGTGGTEAFF

j_call: TRBJ2-7
clone_size: -
v_call: TRBV7-2
d_call: -
cdr3_nt: TGTGCCAGCAGCTTAGCTCAAAAGCGTTCCTACGAGCAGTACTTC
cdr3_aa: CASSLAQKRSYEQYF

j_call: TRBJ2-1
clone_size: -
v_call: TRBV3-1
d_call: -
cdr3_nt: TGTGCCAGCAGCCAAGGGGCAGGGCGAATCTACAATGGGCAGTTCTTC
cdr3_aa: CASSQGAGRIYNGQFF

j_call: TRBJ2-7
clone_size: many
v_call: TRBV6-5
d_call: -
cdr3_nt: TGTGCCAGCAGTTCCCTCAGCGGGTGGGGGGTCTACGAGCAGTACTTC
cdr3_aa: CASSSLSGWGVYEQYF

j_call: TRBJ2-7
clone_size: few
v_call: TRBV7-9
d_call: -
cdr3_nt: TGTGCCAGCAGCTTTGAGAACTACGAGCAGTACTTC
cdr3_aa: CASSFENYEQYF

j_call: TRBJ1-2
clone_size: -
v_call: TRBV27
d_call: -
cdr3_nt: TGTGCCAGCAGACCCCGAGGGTGGGGGGGAGCAGATGGCTACACCTTC
cdr3_aa: CASRPRGWGGADGYTF

j_call: TRBJ2-2
clone_size: -
v_call: TRBV13
d_call: TRBD2
cdr3_nt: TGTGCCAGCAGCTTAGGCCCAAGCGGGAAGAACACCGGGGAGCTGTTTTTT
cdr3_aa: CASSLGPSGKNTGELFF

j_call: TRBJ1-2
clone_size: -
v_call: TRBV9
d_call: -
cdr3_nt: TGTGCCAGCAGCGTAGAAGGTTCGACGGGCGGCTACACCTTC
cdr3_aa: CASSVEGSTGGYTF

j_call: TRBJ2-6
clone_size: few
v_call: TRBV5-4
d_call: -
cdr3_nt: TGTGCCAGCAGCCCGGGATTTCTCTCTGGGGCCAACGTCCTGACTTTC
cdr3_aa: CASSPGFLSGANVLTF

j_call: TRBJ1-2
clone_size: -
v_call: TRBV7-9
d_call: TRBD1
cdr3_nt: TGTGCCAGCAGCGCCTGGACAGGCGTCAACTATGGCTACACCTTC
cdr3_aa: CASSAWTGVNYGYTF

j_call: TRBJ2-7
clone_size: few
v_call: TRBV2
d_call: -
cdr3_nt: TGTGCCTGCAGTTCAGGGTCCCTCTCCTACGAGCAGTACTTC
cdr3_aa: CACSSGSLSYEQYF